The 15 T cell receptor beta chains in this list originate from one sample, sequenced in a study of lymphopenia after photon versus proton radiotherapy. Using immunoSEQ multiplex PCR, the repertoire was profiled, and TCRdb retains in-frame clones only, with some absent. The sample carries around 35,000 clones, about 84% recorded once. The sample was peripheral blood, taken from a patient treated with photon-based radiotherapy. The receptors derive from a man in his forties or fifties with gastric cancer.

The rearrangement joins TRBV4-2 to TRBJ2-7; D perhaps matches TRBD1 (6 bases). The V end lost 8 bases, the J end lost 4 bases, and 15 bases lay between the germline ends. CDR1 is LGHNA, CDR2 YNFKEQ, per germline. The CDR3 totals 13 residues. For the CDR3, the DNA is TGTGCCAGCCGGGGTGGGGGCAAGTACGAGCAGTACTTC. Translation gives CASRGGGKYEQYF.

CDR3 in DNA: TGTGCCAGCAGCTTGGTTGGGAGCTATAATTCACCCCTCCACTTT. Translating gives CASSLVGSYNSPLHF. The chain recombines TRBV5-4 with TRBJ1-6; no clear D gene. Germline loops: CDR1 SGHNT, CDR2 YYREEE (reference sequence). Trimming shortened V by 0 bases and J by 3 bases, and 7 bases separated the two germline ends. This CDR3 contains 15 residues.

This rearrangement joins TRBV18 to TRBJ2-1; D call uncertain. The germline V and J ends were trimmed by 3 bases and 14 bases, with 14 bases remaining between them. This CDR3 is 12 amino acids long. Germline V gene lookup returns CDR1 KGHSH and CDR2 LQKENI. CDR3 loop: CASSPALALKFF. In DNA, the CDR3 is TGTGCCAGCTCACCCGCTTTGGCGTTAAAGTTCTTC.

The chain joins TRBV29-1 to TRBJ2-1; either TRBD1 or TRBD2 may fit D (7 bases each). The germline V and J ends were trimmed by 6 bases and 8 bases, with 14 bases remaining between them. This CDR3 is built from 12 residues. From germline, CDR1 is SQVTM and CDR2 ANQGSEA. CDR3 in amino acids: CSVSGGGDEQFF. The DNA for the CDR3 is TGCAGCGTCTCAGGGGGAGGGGATGAGCAGTTCTTC.

The chain couples TRBV5-5 to TRBJ1-3; a weak D match, TRBD1 (5 bases). V lost 4 bases and J lost 8, with 16 bases in between. CDR3 length: 14 amino acids. Per the germline V gene, CDR1 is SGHKS and CDR2 is YYEKEE (reference sequence). CDR3 DNA: TGTGCCAGCAGCCCGGGACGGGGGGTGGACACCATATATTTT. Translating gives CASSPGRGVDTIYF. Looking up the rest from reference TRBV5-5 and TRBJ1-3 gives the full variable domain: DAGVTQSPTHLIKTRGQQVTLRCSPISGHKSVSWYQQVLGQGPQFIFQYYEKEERGRGNFPDRFSARQFPNYSSELNVNALLLGDSALYLCASSPGRGVDTIYFGEGSWLTVV.

The chain recombines TRBV7-2 with TRBJ2-2; D unresolved. From germline, CDR1 is SGHTA and CDR2 FQGNSA. This CDR3 region has 15 residues. The germline V and J ends were trimmed by 4 bases and 0 bases, with 9 bases remaining between them. The CDR3 is CASSSLIANTGELFF. The CDR3 nucleotides are TGTGCCAGCAGCTCCTTAATAGCGAACACCGGGGAGCTGTTTTTT.

This chain uses TRBV9 with TRBJ2-2, with TRBD2 identical over 9 bases. V dropped 0 bases and J dropped 3; count of bases not matched to a gene: 9. The CDR3 covers 18 residues. CDR1 and CDR2 from the germline V gene are SGDLS and YYNGEE. CDR3 sequence (DNA): TGTGCCAGCAGCGTAGAGGCTAGCGGGATTCTGTACACCGGGGAGCTGTTTTTT. Translating it yields CASSVEASGILYTGELFF.

This chain connects TRBV28 to TRBJ1-3; unclear D gene. V was shortened by 2 bases and J by 1 base, with 9 bases between the two germline ends. The CDR3 runs to 15 residues. Germline V CDR1 and CDR2: MDHEN, SYDVKM. This CDR3 is CASSLGSYSGNTIYF. The CDR3 region has the DNA TGTGCCAGCAGTTTAGGCAGCTATTCTGGAAACACCATATATTTT.

This chain connects TRBV5-1 to TRBJ2-1; D is ambiguous. This CDR3 region has 16 residues. V was trimmed by 4 bases and J by 0 bases, leaving 14 bases between them. CDR1 and CDR2 (germline): SGHRS, YFSETQ. CDR3 protein: CASSRDLRSSYNEQFF. For the CDR3, the DNA is TGCGCCAGCAGCAGAGACTTGCGCAGCTCCTACAATGAGCAGTTCTTC.

This clone showed up just once. V gene TRBV5-6 combines with J gene TRBJ2-3; 14 bases are a match to TRBD2. The CDR3 loop spans 16 amino acids. Germline CDR1 SGHDT, CDR2 YYEEEE. Unmatched junction bases numbered 3, after V lost 5 bases and J lost 1 base. CDR3 sequence: CASRRLAGGRTDTQYF. In nucleotides, the CDR3 is TGTGCCAGCAGAAGACTAGCGGGAGGGCGCACAGATACGCAGTATTTT.

This sequence joins TRBV11-2 and TRBJ2-7; 10 nucleotides align to TRBD2. The junction had 12 bases not matched to a gene; V was cut back by 4 bases and J by 9 bases. The CDR3 totals 15 residues. Germline V gene lookup returns CDR1 SGHAT and CDR2 FQNNGV. The CDR3 sequence is CASSSLAGDGKGQYF. Written as DNA, the CDR3 is TGTGCCAGCAGCTCCCTAGCGGGAGACGGGAAAGGGCAGTACTTC.

V gene TRBV28 combines with J gene TRBJ1-1; the D is unclear. Trimming took off 6 bases at V and 2 bases at J, with 13 bases between the two ends. CDR3 size: 14 residues. Per germline, CDR1 MDHEN and CDR2 SYDVKM. CDR3 nucleotides: TGTGCCAGCAGGATAGGAGGGTTAAACACTGAAGCTTTCTTT. This translates into CASRIGGLNTEAFF.

The chain links TRBV30 to TRBJ2-1, with 8 bases fitting TRBD2. Germline CDR1 GTSNPN, CDR2 SVGIG (reference sequence). The length of the CDR3 is 14 residues. With 5 bases clipped from V and 9 bases from J, the junction kept 12 bases outside the gene matches. The CDR3 loop is CAWSLGLEVSEQFF. DNA of the CDR3: TGTGCCTGGTCTCTGGGACTAGAGGTTAGTGAGCAGTTCTTC.

The rearrangement links TRBV10-3 to TRBJ2-3; 10 bases fit TRBD1. CDR1 is ENHRY, CDR2 SYGVKD, per germline. After removal of 5 bases from V and 5 bases from J, the junction contained 7 bases not matched to a gene. The CDR3 extends over 15 amino acids. Here the CDR3 reads CAISPGQGPRDTQYF. As DNA, the CDR3 is TGTGCCATCAGTCCGGGACAGGGGCCGAGAGATACGCAGTATTTT.

CDR3 sequence reads: CSVGGADYNNEQFF. The CDR3 DNA reads as TGCAGCGTTGGGGGTGCGGACTACAACAATGAGCAGTTCTTC. This chain connects TRBV29-1 to TRBJ2-1; possible D gene TRBD2, 6 bases. The CDR3 covers 14 residues. Trimming pared 4 bases from V and 5 bases from J, leaving 15 bases between. In germline, CDR1 is SQVTM, CDR2 ANQGSEA.